The clone carrying this TCR beta chain was found many times. Its antigen remains unknown. Regarding treatment: oral pan-JAK inhibitor, 5-10 mg twice daily. Germline values: CDR1 SGHTA, CDR2 FQGNSA. The ends were cut back, 3 bases at V and 4 bases at J, with 13 bases in the middle. This CDR3 is 15 amino acids long. This record belongs to a study of CD8+ T cells in alopecia areata. Overall study context: Each of the treated patients was given oral tofacitinib, 5 to 10 mg twice daily, for moderate-to-severe alopecia areata.

Study findings and constraints: Tofacitinib significantly reduced both scalp clonality and expanded CD8+ clones among the top 100.

Once RNA had been extracted, it was reverse transcribed into cDNA to act as the sequencing template. Profiled with immunoSEQ multiplex PCR; TCRdb holds only in-frame clones, not every one. The sample lists roughly 250,000 clones; around 64% were seen once. Here the sequenced sample was CD4+ T cells sorted from blood, taken around week 53, from a patient treated with tofacitinib. This clonotype was obtained from a human donor with alopecia areata. This rearrangement joins TRBV7-2 to TRBJ2-1; D ambiguous. DNA for the CDR3: TGTGCCAGCAGCTTTGCGAGCAGCACGTACAATGAGCAGTTCTTC. Translating gives CASSFASSTYNEQFF.